The text below deals with one TCR beta chain. Its antigen is unidentified. The data stem from a study of CD8+ T cells in alopecia areata. Study at large: The SALT score measured affected scalp surface percentage in treated patients.

Trimming removed 4 bases at V and 12 bases at J, with 15 bases between. There are 12 residues in the CDR3. Per germline, CDR1 GTSNPN and CDR2 SVGIG (reference sequence). As the sequencing template, cDNA was produced by extracting RNA and reverse transcribing it. The assay was immunoSEQ multiplex PCR, and TCRdb's table has in-frame clones only and misses some. The sample lists about 42,000 clones; 65% were seen once. The treatment was: oral pan-JAK inhibitor, 5-10 mg twice daily. Study-wide findings and caveats: One nonresponder makes the tie between baseline CD8+ expansion and response uncertain. It was observed that many expanded lesional clones persisted in scalp and blood during tofacitinib.

The receptor was isolated from a human donor with alopecia areata. The chain is built from TRBV30 and TRBJ1-4; TRBD1 might be the D (5 bases). This sample comprised CD8+ T cells sorted from blood, obtained at week 4, from a patient treated with tofacitinib. The CDR3 spells CAWKVEGTELFF. The CDR3 DNA reads as TGTGCCTGGAAGGTAGAGGGGACCGAACTGTTTTTT.